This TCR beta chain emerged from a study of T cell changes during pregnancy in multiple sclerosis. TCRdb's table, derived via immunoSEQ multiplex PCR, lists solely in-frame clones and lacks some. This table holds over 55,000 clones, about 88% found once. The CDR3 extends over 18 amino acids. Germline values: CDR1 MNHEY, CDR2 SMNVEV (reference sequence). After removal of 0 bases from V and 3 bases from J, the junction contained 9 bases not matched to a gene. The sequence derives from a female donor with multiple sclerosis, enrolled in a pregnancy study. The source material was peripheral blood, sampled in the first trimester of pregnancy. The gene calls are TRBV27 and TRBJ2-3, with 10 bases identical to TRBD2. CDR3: CASSLSSGTSVVTDTQYF. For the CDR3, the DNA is TGTGCCAGCAGTTTATCATCGGGGACTAGCGTCGTAACAGATACGCAGTATTTT.